These 16 T cell receptor beta chains share one sample of origin, sequenced in a study of blood T cell repertoires in COVID-19. TCRdb keeps only in-frame clones here, not all; method: immunoSEQ multiplex PCR. The sample has around 300,000 clones, 70% to 90% seen once; the top ten hold 6% to 7%. The sequenced sample consisted of PBMCs or T cells enriched from blood (not recorded which). These receptors all stem from a woman aged 40 to 55 who had recovered from COVID-19.

The table lists this clone with a few counts. V gene TRBV14 combines with J gene TRBJ2-1, with 8 bases aligning to TRBD2. Germline values: CDR1 SGHDN, CDR2 FVKESK. Germline trimming cut 6 bases from V and 8 bases from J; bases unmatched to any gene: 6. This CDR3 comprises 13 residues. The CDR3 loop reads CASRTLADDEQFF. CDR3 nucleotides: TGTGCCAGCAGGACACTAGCGGATGATGAGCAGTTCTTC.

This chain links TRBV6-5 with TRBJ2-5; a weak D match, TRBD2 (5 bases). V lost 4 bases, J lost 5 bases, and 20 bases lay in between. Germline CDR1 reads MNHEY; CDR2 reads SVGAGI. The CDR3 length is 16 residues. In DNA form, the CDR3 reads TGTGCCAGCAGTTCACGACGCGAGGGAGTAGTTGAGACCCAGTACTTC. It is translated as CASSSRREGVVETQYF.

This rearrangement joins TRBV5-1 to TRBJ2-3; D call uncertain. The germline V gene has CDR1 SGHRS and CDR2 YFSETQ. The CDR3 covers 13 residues. Trimming cost V 5 bases and J 4 bases, with 11 bases left between them. For the CDR3, the DNA is TGCGCCAGCAGTCCACTGTCTGCAGATACGCAGTATTTT. Encoded protein: CASSPLSADTQYF.

The CDR3 region has the DNA TGCGCCAGCAGCTTGATTTTGGCTAGCGGGAGCTACGAGCAGTACTTC. Protein sequence: CASSLILASGSYEQYF. The genes are TRBV5-1 and TRBJ2-7, with TRBD2 matching 10 bases. The V segment lost 1 base and the J segment 3 bases; nucleotides outside the gene matches: 7. Germline assignment: CDR1 SGHRS and CDR2 YFSETQ. CDR3 length equals 16 residues.

The chain employs TRBV25-1 and TRBJ1-6; no definite D call. The CDR3 loop spans 14 amino acids. The V end was cut by 4 bases, the J end by 7 bases, with 11 bases between. Germline CDR1 and CDR2: MGHDK and SYGVNS. In nucleotides, the CDR3 is TGTGCCAGCAGTGCTGGCCTAGGCAATTCACCCCTCCACTTT. It encodes CASSAGLGNSPLHF.

This clone came up many times. This rearrangement joins TRBV30 to TRBJ2-7, with a possible D match to TRBD2 (6 bases). Germline V gene sequence: CDR1 GTSNPN, CDR2 SVGIG (reference sequence). The CDR3 runs 12 residues. V lost 2 bases and J 3 bases, leaving 8 bases between the germline ends. CDR3 sequence reads: CAWSTGLYEQYF. Here the CDR3 DNA reads TGTGCCTGGAGTACGGGACTCTACGAGCAGTACTTC.

Only a few counts were recorded for this clone. This sequence joins TRBV14 and TRBJ2-5; the D is unclear. The CDR3 contains 14 residues. Germline V gene data show CDR1 as SGHDN and CDR2 as FVKESK. Trimming shortened V by 5 bases and J by 0 bases, and 10 bases separated the two germline ends. For the CDR3, the DNA is TGTGCCAGCAGCTATGACTCATACCAAGAGACCCAGTACTTC. Translation gives CASSYDSYQETQYF.

This clone appeared a single time. J is TRBJ2-3 and V is TRBV2; possible D gene TRBD1, 6 bases. This CDR3 region has 13 residues. Deletions cut 5 bases from V and 8 bases from J, with 14 bases between. Germline V gene sequence: CDR1 SNHLY, CDR2 FYNNEI. The CDR3 DNA sequence: TGTGCCAGCAGTTACAGGGCCCCAGGTACGCAGTATTTT. Amino acids: CASSYRAPGTQYF.

This clone was picked up one time. The chain couples TRBV7-8 to TRBJ1-1, with 9 bases matching TRBD1. The CDR3 sequence is 15 residues long. The germline CDR1 and CDR2 sequences are SGHVS and FQNEAQ. The V gene end was trimmed by 5 bases and the J gene end by 1 base; junction bases not matched to a gene: 5. DNA of the CDR3: TGTGCCAGCAGCCTTCGGACAGGGGCGAACACTGAAGCTTTCTTT. Its protein product is CASSLRTGANTEAFF.

The chain combines TRBV28 with TRBJ2-7; D is unclear. The germline V gene encodes CDR1 MDHEN and CDR2 SYDVKM. V lost 7 bases and J 7 bases, leaving 20 bases between the germline ends. The CDR3 consists of 14 residues. CDR3 DNA: TGTGCCAGCACCCCTTCGCGAGTACCGGGTGAGCAGTACTTC. Amino acids: CASTPSRVPGEQYF.

This rearrangement joins TRBV18 to TRBJ1-1; weak D call: TRBD1 (6 bases). The CDR3 is 13 residues long. Trimming left V 3 bases short and J 9 bases short, with 14 bases between. Germline assignment: CDR1 KGHSH and CDR2 LQKENI. CDR3 nucleotide sequence: TGTGCCAGCTCACCGGGGGCAACGTCCCAAGCTTTCTTT. This gives the protein CASSPGATSQAFF.

The rearrangement uses TRBV3-1 (or the pseudogene TRBV3-2) and TRBJ1-1; 8 bases are a match to TRBD1. From germline, CDR1 is LGHDT and CDR2 YNNKEL (reference sequence). V dropped 6 bases and J dropped 3; count of bases not matched to a gene: 6. This CDR3 spans 14 amino acids. The DNA of the CDR3 is TGTGCCAGCAGGGCCAGGGGGCTGCACACTGAAGCTTTCTTT. Its translation is CASRARGLHTEAFF.

CDR3 nucleotide sequence: TGTGCCAGCAGCACGCGACAGGGGACCCCCTTTAATTCACCCCTCCACTTT. Translation gives CASSTRQGTPFNSPLHF. The V gene is TRBV13, the J gene TRBJ1-6; 8 nucleotides line up with TRBD1. Germline-derived CDR1 and CDR2 are PRHDT and FYEKMQ (reference sequence). This CDR3 spans 17 amino acids. The V and J ends lost 5 bases and 6 bases, in that order; junction bases with no gene match: 12.

This sequence joins TRBV3-1 (or the pseudogene TRBV3-2) and TRBJ2-5, with TRBD2 as a possible D gene (6 bases). This CDR3 contains 12 residues. Germline lookup yields CDR1 LGHDT and CDR2 YNNKEL (reference sequence). Trimming stripped 6 bases from V and 4 bases from J, with 9 bases between. The CDR3 nucleotides read TGTGCCAGCAGGAAGGGAGGAGAGACCCAGTACTTC. It specifies CASRKGGETQYF.

V usage is TRBV10-3 and J usage is TRBJ2-7; TRBD2 matches 11 bases. Germline V gives CDR1 ENHRY, CDR2 SYGVKD. V gave up 8 bases and J gave up 4 bases; unmatched junction bases: 13. The CDR3 contains 16 residues. CDR3 sequence: CAIRPGVAGGDYEQYF. CDR3 in DNA: TGTGCCATCCGCCCAGGAGTAGCGGGAGGGGATTACGAGCAGTACTTC.

This rearrangement joins TRBV7-8 to TRBJ2-1, with 7 bases that match TRBD2. Germline V CDR1 and CDR2: SGHVS, FQNEAQ. The length of the CDR3 is 17 residues. V was pared by 2 bases and J by 9 bases, with 16 bases of the junction left unmatched. The CDR3 region has the DNA TGTGCCAGCAGCTTAAAGTGGGGTGCGGGAGTGGGGTCTGAGCAGTTCTTC. It yields the protein CASSLKWGAGVGSEQFF. The complete variable domain, with remaining parts taken from reference TRBV7-8 and TRBJ2-1, reads GAGVSQSPRYKVAKRGQDVALRCDPISGHVSLFWYQQALGQGPEFLTYFQNEAQLDKSGLPSDRFFAERPEGSVSTLKIQRTQQEDSAVYLCASSLKWGAGVGSEQFFGPGTRLTVL.